This T cell receptor beta chain was retrieved from a study of response to subunit inactivated influenza vaccine. Findings and limits, study-wide: A suggestion made by the authors is that each seasonal influenza vaccination recruits few new T cells.

This clonotype was counted between two and nine times. What it binds is not known. One entry per CDR3 protein, called by TCRdb with MiXCR from the RT-PCR reads. The sample lists about 310,000 distinct CDR3 sequences, less than 25% occurring once. The material sequenced was PBMCs from blood, taken less than 22 months after vaccination. The source is a man aged 45 to 75 who received an inactivated influenza vaccine.

CDR3 region: CASSYAGGREKLFF. As DNA, the CDR3 is TGTGCCAGCAGTTACGCAGGGGGGCGTGAAAAACTGTTTTTT. The genes are TRBV6-5 and TRBJ1-4; 7 nucleotides line up with TRBD1. V gave up 2 bases and J gave up 7 bases; unmatched junction bases: 4. Germline V gives CDR1 MNHEY, CDR2 SVGAGI. The CDR3 is made up of 14 amino acids.